These T cell receptor beta chains were read from a single sample in a study of blood T cell repertoires in COVID-19. Only in-frame clones appear in the TCRdb table, and some are missing; sequencing was by immunoSEQ multiplex PCR. Here the sample spans about 100,000 clones, approximately 90% being singletons. The sequenced sample consisted of peripheral blood. The source of these receptors is a man aged 45 to 65 with active COVID-19. Each CDR3 is given with its conserved first and last residue. D genes are given only for firm matches. Rows give clone size only sometimes, using once, few, many, or a class for an expanded clone.

j_gene | v_gene | abundance | d_gene | CDR3aa | CDR3nt
TRBJ2-2 | TRBV12-5 | once | - | CASGLGQVGTGELFF | TGTGCTAGTGGTTTGGGACAGGTGGGCACCGGGGAGCTGTTTTTT
TRBJ1-1 | TRBV2 | - | TRBD1 | CASSSTGFEAFF | TGTGCCAGCAGTTCGACAGGGTTTGAAGCTTTCTTT
TRBJ2-3 | TRBV2 | - | TRBD2 | CASRHLAGRSTDTQYF | TGTGCCAGCAGACACCTAGCGGGGAGGAGCACAGATACGCAGTATTTT
TRBJ2-7 | TRBV19 | - | TRBD1 | CASSIGTGLSYEQYF | TGTGCCAGTAGTATCGGGACAGGCCTCTCCTACGAGCAGTACTTC
TRBJ1-6 | TRBV19 | - | - | CASSIVRGTYNSPLHF | TGTGCCAGTAGTATCGTCAGGGGAACCTATAATTCACCCCTCCACTTT
TRBJ1-1 | TRBV5-4 | once | - | CASSVRDKNTEAFF | TGTGCCAGCAGCGTACGGGACAAGAACACTGAAGCTTTCTTT
TRBJ1-3 | TRBV11-2 | - | - | CASTQRGSGNTIYF | TGTGCCAGCACCCAAAGGGGCTCTGGAAACACCATATATTTT
TRBJ2-1 | TRBV19 | - | TRBD1 | CASSIAGQGAGNEQFF | TGTGCCAGTAGTATAGCCGGACAGGGGGCAGGCAATGAGCAGTTCTTC
TRBJ1-5 | TRBV4-2 | - | TRBD1 | CASSQETGGGQPQHF | TGTGCCAGCAGCCAGGAGACAGGGGGGGGCCAGCCCCAGCATTTT
TRBJ2-2 | TRBV4-1 | many | TRBD1 | CASSQQRGTANTGELFF | TGCGCCAGCAGCCAACAAAGAGGGACAGCTAACACCGGGGAGCTGTTTTTT
TRBJ1-2 | TRBV24-1 | - | TRBD1 | CATNAGTGGGNFPNYGYTF | TGTGCCACAAATGCCGGGACAGGGGGCGGAAACTTCCCTAACTATGGCTACACCTTC
TRBJ2-2 | TRBV24-1 | once | - | CATSDERTETGELFF | TGTGCCACCAGTGATGAAAGGACAGAGACCGGGGAGCTGTTTTTT
TRBJ2-2 | TRBV5-1 | - | - | CASSRTTPNTGELFF | TGCGCCAGCAGCCGGACAACGCCGAACACCGGGGAGCTGTTTTTT
TRBJ1-2 | TRBV10-3 | - | TRBD1 | CAISGDSYGYTF | TGTGCCATCAGTGGGGACAGCTATGGCTACACCTTC
TRBJ1-5 | TRBV2 | once | - | CASARYNQPQHF | TGTGCCAGCGCCCGCTACAATCAGCCCCAGCATTTT
TRBJ2-3 | TRBV11-3 | - | TRBD2 | CASSTRDGSASGRTDTQYF | TGTGCCAGCAGCACCAGAGACGGGAGCGCTAGCGGGCGGACAGATACGCAGTATTTT
TRBJ2-5 | TRBV23-1 | - | TRBD2 | CATGTSGEETQYF | TGCGCCACCGGGACTAGCGGGGAAGAGACCCAGTACTTC
TRBJ2-4 | TRBV27 | once | - | CASSFLRPGAKNIQYF | TGTGCCAGCAGTTTCCTCCGACCGGGAGCCAAAAACATTCAGTACTTC
TRBJ2-2 | TRBV10-1 | once | - | CASSESRGLTGELFF | TGCGCCAGCAGTGAGTCAAGGGGCCTCACCGGGGAGCTGTTTTTT
TRBJ2-1 | TRBV3-1/TRBV3-2 | once | - | CASSQGALTSYNEQFF | TGTGCCAGCAGCCAGGGAGCGCTGACCTCCTACAATGAGCAGTTCTTC
TRBJ1-2 | TRBV5-6 | - | TRBD1 | CASSLHRGHGYTF | TGTGCCAGCAGCTTGCACAGGGGGCATGGCTACACCTTC
TRBJ1-1 | TRBV24-1 | once | TRBD1 | CATKGQGGTEAFF | TGTGCCACCAAGGGACAGGGTGGCACTGAAGCTTTCTTT
TRBJ2-7 | TRBV7-8 | - | - | CASSFHRAEQYF | TGTGCCAGCAGCTTTCACAGGGCCGAGCAGTACTTC
TRBJ1-2 | TRBV4-1 | - | - | CASSQESGFYGYTF | TGCGCCAGCAGCCAAGAATCAGGCTTCTATGGCTACACCTTC
TRBJ1-2 | TRBV11-2 | - | TRBD1 | CASSLDGGTGLGGYTF | TGTGCCAGCAGCTTAGATGGAGGGACAGGTCTGGGTGGCTACACCTTC
TRBJ1-2 | TRBV11-2 | - | TRBD1 | CASSLDTRQGYGYTF | TGTGCCAGCAGCTTAGACACACGACAGGGCTATGGCTACACCTTC
TRBJ2-1 | TRBV11-3 | - | - | CASSPRGATGGEQFF | TGTGCCAGCAGCCCAAGGGGTGCTACCGGGGGTGAGCAGTTCTTC
TRBJ1-1 | TRBV6-5 | - | TRBD1 | CASSYGTGEEAFF | TGTGCCAGCAGTTACGGGACAGGGGAGGAAGCTTTCTTT
TRBJ2-6 | TRBV18 | - | - | CASSPLESGANVLTF | TGTGCCAGCTCACCACTAGAGAGTGGGGCCAACGTCCTGACTTTC
TRBJ2-2 | TRBV14 | - | TRBD1 | CASSRDRVLNTGELFF | TGTGCCAGCAGCCGGGACAGGGTGTTGAACACCGGGGAGCTGTTTTTT
TRBJ1-1 | TRBV5-1 | - | TRBD1 | CASRGQENTEAFF | TGCGCCAGCAGAGGACAGGAAAACACTGAAGCTTTCTTT
TRBJ2-1 | TRBV6-4 | - | - | CASSAQEGNEQFF | TGTGCCAGCAGTGCCCAGGAGGGCAATGAGCAGTTCTTC
TRBJ1-5 | TRBV7-9 | - | TRBD1 | CASSPGQGNNQPQHF | TGTGCCAGCAGCCCGGGACAGGGAAACAATCAGCCCCAGCATTTT
TRBJ1-1 | TRBV18 | - | TRBD1 | CASSPFVQGDTEAFF | TGTGCCAGCTCACCATTTGTGCAGGGGGACACTGAAGCTTTCTTT
TRBJ2-2 | TRBV19 | - | - | CASSIREGGELFF | TGTGCCAGTAGTATCCGGGAAGGAGGGGAGCTGTTTTTT
TRBJ2-5 | TRBV3-1/TRBV3-2 | - | TRBD2 | CASSPLLAGSAETQYF | TGTGCCAGCAGCCCCTTACTAGCGGGATCGGCAGAGACCCAGTACTTC
TRBJ1-1 | TRBV6-1 | - | - | CASSEYENPEAFF | TGTGCCAGCAGTGAGTACGAGAACCCTGAAGCTTTCTTT
TRBJ1-2 | TRBV20-1 | - | TRBD1 | CSARAGDSNTF | TGCAGTGCTAGAGCGGGGGACAGTAACACCTTC
TRBJ2-3 | TRBV12-3/TRBV12-4 | - | - | CASSGGVADTQYF | TGTGCCAGCAGTGGCGGGGTTGCAGATACGCAGTATTTT
TRBJ1-3 | TRBV13 | - | TRBD1 | CASSPRTGTGNTIYF | TGTGCCAGCAGCCCGCGGACAGGGACTGGAAACACCATATATTTT
TRBJ2-1 | TRBV14 | - | - | CASSRAYNEQFF | TGTGCCAGCAGCCGCGCTTACAATGAGCAGTTCTTC
TRBJ2-1 | TRBV29-1 | once | - | CSVVSGVQGNEQFF | TGCAGCGTTGTCTCAGGGGTTCAGGGGAATGAGCAGTTCTTC
TRBJ1-3 | TRBV6-5 | - | - | CASTDTGTIYF | TGTGCCAGCACGGACACCGGCACCATATATTTT
TRBJ1-6 | TRBV7-8 | - | TRBD1 | CASSSATGARFNSPLHF | TGTGCCAGCAGCTCGGCGACAGGGGCCCGCTTCAATTCACCCCTCCACTTT
TRBJ1-1 | TRBV6-5 | - | TRBD1 | CATTRQGVTEAFF | TGTGCCACCACCCGACAGGGAGTCACTGAAGCTTTCTTT
TRBJ1-2 | TRBV9 | - | TRBD1 | CASSATGHGYTF | TGTGCCAGCAGCGCGACAGGGCATGGCTACACCTTC
TRBJ2-7 | TRBV19 | once | TRBD1 | CASSIGTGPHYEQYF | TGTGCCAGTAGTATCGGGACAGGGCCCCACTACGAGCAGTACTTC
TRBJ2-7 | TRBV6-6 | - | - | CASSYDWASYEQYF | TGTGCCAGCAGTTATGATTGGGCCTCTTACGAGCAGTACTTC
TRBJ1-1 | TRBV14 | - | - | CASSPPGANTEAFF | TGTGCCAGCAGCCCCCCGGGTGCTAACACTGAAGCTTTCTTT
TRBJ2-7 | TRBV12-1 | - | - | CASSHYSGALSYEQYF | TGTGCCAGCAGCCACTATAGCGGGGCCTTATCCTACGAGCAGTACTTC
TRBJ1-3 | TRBV6-5 | - | - | CASRRTESSGNTIYF | TGTGCCAGCAGAAGGACAGAGAGCTCTGGAAACACCATATATTTT
TRBJ2-7 | TRBV29-1 | - | TRBD1 | CSATGQGAYEQYF | TGCAGCGCTACGGGACAGGGGGCCTACGAGCAGTACTTC
TRBJ2-1 | TRBV3-1/TRBV3-2 | - | TRBD2 | CASSQDLSGGGYNEQFF | TGTGCCAGCAGCCAAGATCTTAGCGGGGGGGGCTACAATGAGCAGTTCTTC
TRBJ2-3 | TRBV6-5 | - | TRBD2 | CASSYGISGGDTQYF | TGTGCCAGCAGTTACGGGATTAGCGGGGGAGATACGCAGTATTTT
TRBJ2-1 | TRBV6-5 | few | - | CASRTSDEQFF | TGTGCCAGCAGAACTAGTGATGAGCAGTTCTTC
TRBJ1-1 | TRBV27 | few | TRBD1 | CASSTWDSRNTEAFF | TGTGCCAGCAGTACCTGGGACAGCCGGAACACTGAAGCTTTCTTT
TRBJ1-4 | TRBV5-1 | - | - | CASSPLGGNGEKLFF | TGCGCCAGCAGCCCCCTGGGGGGGAACGGCGAAAAACTGTTTTTT
TRBJ1-3 | TRBV9 | - | TRBD1 | CASSYGTGGGDTIYF | TGTGCCAGCAGCTACGGGACAGGTGGAGGGGACACCATATATTTT
TRBJ2-3 | TRBV29-1 | once | TRBD1 | CSNRGPTDTQYF | TGCAGTAACAGGGGGCCCACAGATACGCAGTATTTT